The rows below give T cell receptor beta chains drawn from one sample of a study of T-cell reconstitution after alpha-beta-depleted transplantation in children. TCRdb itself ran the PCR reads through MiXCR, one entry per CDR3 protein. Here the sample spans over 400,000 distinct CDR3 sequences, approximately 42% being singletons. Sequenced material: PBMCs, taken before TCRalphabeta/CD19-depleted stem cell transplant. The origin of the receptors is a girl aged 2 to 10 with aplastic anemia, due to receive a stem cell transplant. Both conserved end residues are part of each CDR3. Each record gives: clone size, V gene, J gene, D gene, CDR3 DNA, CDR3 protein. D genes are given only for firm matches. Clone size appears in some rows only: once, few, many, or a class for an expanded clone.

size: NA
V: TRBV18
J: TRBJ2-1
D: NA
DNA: TGTGCCAGCTCACCCTCGACTAGAGGGGATTACAATGAGCAGTTCTTC
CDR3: CASSPSTRGDYNEQFF

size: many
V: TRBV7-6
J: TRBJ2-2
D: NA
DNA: TGTGCCAGCAGCTTGGCCTTGAACACCGGGGAGCTGTTTTTT
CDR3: CASSLALNTGELFF

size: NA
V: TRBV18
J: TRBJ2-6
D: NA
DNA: TGTGCCAGCTCACCAGGGATGAGGGGGGCCAACGTCCTGACTTTC
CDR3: CASSPGMRGANVLTF

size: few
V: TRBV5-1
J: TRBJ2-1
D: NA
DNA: TGCGCCAGCGGCCGGGACCCCCGCGTGGATGAGCAGTTCTTC
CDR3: CASGRDPRVDEQFF

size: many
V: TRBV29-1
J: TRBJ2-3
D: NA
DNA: TGCAGCGTGGACGGACGAACAGATACGCAGTATTTT
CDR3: CSVDGRTDTQYF

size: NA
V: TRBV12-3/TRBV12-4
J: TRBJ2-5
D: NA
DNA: TGTGCCAGCAGTTCGATCCAGTGGGAGACCCAGTACTTC
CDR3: CASSSIQWETQYF

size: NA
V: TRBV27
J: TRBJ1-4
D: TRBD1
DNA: TGTGCCAGCATTCGAAACAGGGGGGGAACAACTAATGAAAAACTGTTTTTT
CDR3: CASIRNRGGTTNEKLFF

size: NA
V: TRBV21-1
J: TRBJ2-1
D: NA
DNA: TGTGCCAGCGAAAAGAGGGTGGGGAGGGATGAGCAGTTCTTC
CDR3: CASEKRVGRDEQFF

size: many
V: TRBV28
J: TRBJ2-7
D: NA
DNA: TGTGCCAGCAGCAATAACAGAAGGCAGGGCAACGAGCAGTACTTC
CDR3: CASSNNRRQGNEQYF

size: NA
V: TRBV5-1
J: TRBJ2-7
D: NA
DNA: TGCGCCAGCAGCTCGGCCCGGGACACAACCTACGAGCAGTACTTC
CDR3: CASSSARDTTYEQYF

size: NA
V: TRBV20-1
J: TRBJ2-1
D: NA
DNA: TGCAGTGCTGTGGAGAGGGGGTGGTACAATGAGCAGTTCTTC
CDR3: CSAVERGWYNEQFF

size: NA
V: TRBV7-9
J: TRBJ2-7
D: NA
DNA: TGTGCCAGCAGCCGGAGGGAGACGGCGCACCACGAGCAGTACTTC
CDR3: CASSRRETAHHEQYF

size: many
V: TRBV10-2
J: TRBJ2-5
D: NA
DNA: TGCGCCAGCAGTGGGGGAGGAGAGACCCAGTACTTC
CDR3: CASSGGGETQYF

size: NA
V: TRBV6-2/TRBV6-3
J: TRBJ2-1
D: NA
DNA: TGTGCCAGCAGTTACTCGAGTGAGCAGTTCTTC
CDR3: CASSYSSEQFF